This paragraph reports one T cell receptor (beta chain). The antigen is not known. The sample comes from a study of graft-versus-host responses after intestinal transplantation. Overall study: The recipients all started with anti-thymocyte globulin induction and then took tacrolimus and steroids for around 3 years.

Whole-study findings and limits: Detection of GvH clones occurred in recipient marrow, and some had their first appearance in ileum or blood. Early after transplant, HvG clones declined as circulating GvH clones peaked.

Per germline, CDR1 SGDLS and CDR2 YYNGEE. The V and J ends lost 2 bases and 7 bases, in that order; junction bases with no gene match: 12. This CDR3 spans 16 amino acids. Repertoires were generated with immunoSEQ multiplex PCR, while TCRdb's copy carries only in-frame clones and drops some. The sample holds around 93,000 clones, about 93% seen once. The chain links TRBV9 to TRBJ1-2; 9 bases match TRBD1. The specimen was unstimulated CD8+ T cells sorted from spleen or lymph node cells, collected before intestinal transplant. This TCR was recovered from a human donor who received an intestinal transplant. The CDR3 DNA is TGTGCCAGCAGCGTCTCTAAGGACAGGGGTTCCGGTGGCTACACCTTC. Protein: CASSVSKDRGSGGYTF. Full variable domain (outside the CDR3, taken from reference TRBV9 and TRBJ1-2): DSGVTQTPKHLITATGQRVTLRCSPRSGDLSVYWYQQSLDQGLQFLIQYYNGEERAKGNILERFSAQQFPDLHSELNLSSLELGDSALYFCASSVSKDRGSGGYTFGSGTRLTVV.